Below, one T cell receptor beta chain is given with its context. The antigen is unknown. Stated time point: cycle 4 day 1 (C4D1), after 6 weeks of nivolumab. All patients relapsed after autologous stem cell transplantation, and brentuximab vedotin exposure varied. Investigators isolated CD4+ T cells from thawed PBMCs through magnetic negative selection. This specimen comes from a study of PD-1 blockade in classical Hodgkin lymphoma. The study, taken as a whole, reports: The authors excluded patients who started nivolumab under 1 year after ASCT.

CDR3 length: 14 amino acids. The V gene lost 3 bases and the J gene lost 2 bases, with 9 bases spanning the gap. CDR1 is MDHEN and CDR2 is SYDVKM in the germline V gene. Clones were sequenced by immunoSEQ multiplex PCR, and TCRdb holds only the in-frame ones, with some missing. The repertoire holds tens of thousands of clones, with 84% as singletons. The sequence was obtained from a human donor with classical Hodgkin lymphoma. Sequences were derived from CD4+ T cells from blood, sampled before the fourth cycle of nivolumab. V and J are TRBV28 and TRBJ2-3, with D unresolved. The CDR3 here is CASSFGADTDTQYF. As DNA, the CDR3 is TGTGCCAGCAGTTTTGGTGCAGACACAGATACGCAGTATTTT.